The 8 T cell receptor beta chains below all came from one sample that was sequenced in a study of T cell changes during pregnancy in multiple sclerosis (dated by TCRdb to between 2019 and 2020). The library came from the immunoSEQ multiplex PCR assay. The immuneACCESS repertoire file appears here via TCRdb, limited to in-frame rearrangements. These files lack a portion of the clones; in checked studies, under half of the deficit traces to unresolved V genes, and the cause of the others is not known. In this sample the table shows about 73,000 clones, about 92% of which occur a single time. Around 2.2% of the sample is held by the ten biggest clonotypes. The starting material was peripheral blood, obtained in the second trimester of pregnancy. These receptors came from a female donor in good health, enrolled as a control in a pregnancy study.

The V call is TRBV27, the J call TRBJ2-3, with 12 positions matching TRBD1. Per germline, CDR1 MNHEY and CDR2 SMNVEV (reference sequence). CDR3 size: 16 residues. The ends lost 5 bases at V and 1 base at J; junction bases unmatched: 4. This CDR3 is CASSDWDRGRTDTQYF. The CDR3 coding sequence is TGTGCCAGCAGTGATTGGGACAGGGGGCGCACAGATACGCAGTATTTT.

This clone was recorded a few times. The genes are TRBV4-2 and TRBJ1-6; D might be TRBD1 (6 bases). The CDR3 is 17 amino acids. CDR1 LGHNA and CDR2 YNFKEQ come from the germline V gene. The V end was cut by 4 bases, the J end by 10 bases, with 23 bases between. Written as DNA, the CDR3 is TGTGCCAGCAGCCCTGGAGGTGCAGGGGAGGGTGGATCACCCCTCCACTTT. This encodes CASSPGGAGEGGSPLHF.

The chain is built from TRBV14 and TRBJ2-6; no clear D. The CDR3 is 13 amino acids. Germline CDR1 SGHDN, CDR2 FVKESK. The V gene lost 8 bases and the J gene lost 0 bases, with 5 bases spanning the gap. As DNA, the CDR3 is TGTGCCAGCTCCCACTCTGGGGCCAACGTCCTGACTTTC. Encoded protein: CASSHSGANVLTF.

The chain recombines TRBV28 with TRBJ1-5, with 12 bases that match TRBD1. The junction had 4 bases not matched to a gene; V was cut back by 3 bases and J by 4 bases. Per germline, CDR1 MDHEN and CDR2 SYDVKM. The CDR3 totals 16 residues. The CDR3 reads CASSFGTGGPNQPQHF. DNA for the CDR3: TGTGCCAGCAGTTTCGGGACAGGGGGCCCTAATCAGCCCCAGCATTTT. The full variable domain, completed using reference TRBV28 and TRBJ1-5, is DVKVTQSSRYLVKRTGEKVFLECVQDMDHENMFWYRQDPGLGLRLIYFSYDVKMKEKGDIPEGYSVSREKKERFSLILESASTNQTSMYLCASSFGTGGPNQPQHFGDGTRLSIL.

The V call is TRBV18, the J call TRBJ1-5; no clear D gene. Trimming took off 2 bases at V and 5 bases at J, with 7 bases between the two ends. CDR3 length: 13 residues. Looked up from germline, CDR1 is KGHSH and CDR2 is LQKENI. This CDR3 is CASSPDIHQPQHF. The CDR3 bases are TGTGCCAGCTCACCAGACATCCATCAGCCCCAGCATTTT.

A single count supports this clone. The V gene is TRBV7-6, the J gene TRBJ1-5, with D possibly TRBD1 on 5 matching bases. The germline CDR1 and CDR2 sequences are SGHVS and FNYEAQ. This CDR3 region has 15 residues. Trimming shortened V by 0 bases and J by 3 bases, and 9 bases separated the two germline ends. The CDR3 nucleotides read TGTGCCAGCAGCTTAGCAGCAGGGTACAATCAGCCCCAGCATTTT. Amino acids: CASSLAAGYNQPQHF.

The V and J genes are TRBV15 and TRBJ2-7; 7 bases fit TRBD2. This CDR3 has 16 residues. Trimming cost V 5 bases and J 3 bases; bases outside gene matches: 13. CDR1 LNHNV and CDR2 YYDKDF come from the germline V gene (reference sequence). CDR3 sequence reads: CATSSRGTQGLYEQYF. CDR3 in DNA: TGTGCCACCAGCTCGCGGGGGACCCAAGGGCTCTACGAGCAGTACTTC.

The V gene is TRBV10-3, the J gene TRBJ1-3; perhaps TRBD1 as D (6 bases). Trimming shortened V by 0 bases and J by 4 bases, and 16 bases separated the two germline ends. Germline CDR1 is ENHRY and CDR2 is SYGVKD. This CDR3 is 17 amino acids long. CDR3 residues: CAISESMVRGSGNTIYF. The CDR3 DNA sequence: TGTGCCATCAGTGAGTCGATGGTCAGGGGATCCGGAAACACCATATATTTT.